The sample holds a few counts of the clone carrying this TCR beta chain. The antigen is unknown. All donors participated as healthy donors of bone marrow. V lost 3 bases to trimming and J lost 3 bases; unmatched junction nucleotides: 5. This CDR3 is 16 amino acids long. Germline CDR1 and CDR2: SQVTM and ANQGSEA. This sample stems from a study of cytomegalovirus exposure and HLA in healthy donors. Study-level results: Further analysis was carried out later, and it showed several of the most significant clusters appearing linked to common viral pathogens. It was reportedly the case that the classifier diagnosed cytomegalovirus status with high specificity and sensitivity. It was shown in a later analysis that HLA-associated TCR beta chains were more clonally expanded than other, equally common chains.

Primers: 60 Vbeta forward and 13 Jbeta reverse. Assay used: immunoSEQ multiplex PCR; TCRdb lists only in-frame clones, some missing. The sample has about 72,000 clones, roughly four fifths seen once. The sequence was obtained from a man aged 18 to 30 in good health and CMV-seronegative. The sample taken for sequencing was PBMCs. The chain couples TRBV29-1 to TRBJ2-5; 15 positions match TRBD2. As DNA, the CDR3 is TGCAGCGTTGATGGACTAGCGGGGGGGATCAAAGAGACCCAGTACTTC. Protein: CSVDGLAGGIKETQYF.